Each of the 31 T cell receptor beta chains below was sequenced from the same sample in a study of CD8 T cells in Susac syndrome. RNA totalling roughly 0.5 to 1 ug underwent reverse transcription with random hexamers. TCRdb fed the immunoSEQ multiplex PCR reads into MiXCR, producing one record per CDR3 protein. The data show around 50,000 distinct CDR3 sequences, with 80% to 95% seen just once and 0.41% held by the top ten. The material sequenced was CD8+ T cells from PBMCs. All receptors derive from a human donor in good health.

The chain uses TRBV16 and TRBJ2-7; 7 bases match TRBD2. The V gene end was trimmed by 3 bases and the J gene end by 5 bases; junction bases not matched to a gene: 10. CDR1 KGHSY and CDR2 FQNENV come from the germline V gene. This CDR3 is 15 amino acids long. The CDR3 DNA is TGTGCCAGCAGCCAGCCGGGATCGGGGGGAGACGAGCAGTACTTC. Translation gives CASSQPGSGGDEQYF. Using reference TRBV16 and TRBJ2-7 for the parts outside the CDR3, the full variable domain is GEEVAQTPKHLVRGEGQKAKLYCAPIKGHSYVFWYQQVLKNEFKFLISFQNENVFDETGMPKERFSAKCLPNSPCSLEIQATKLEDSAVYFCASSQPGSGGDEQYFGPGTRLTVT.

This chain uses TRBV5-6 with TRBJ2-7, with D tentatively TRBD1 (5 bases). With 3 bases removed from V and 7 bases from J, the gap between germline ends came to 8 bases. The germline gives CDR1 SGHDT, CDR2 YYEEEE. The CDR3 sequence is 11 residues long. CDR3 coding DNA: TGTGCCAGCAGCTATGGACAAGAGCAGTACTTC. This translates into CASSYGQEQYF.

The table lists this clonotype with a count of one. V is TRBV18 and J is TRBJ1-4; the match to TRBD1 covers 8 bases. CDR1 KGHSH and CDR2 LQKENI come from the germline V gene. This CDR3 is built from 15 residues. With 2 bases clipped from V and 8 bases from J, the junction kept 7 bases outside the gene matches. Here the CDR3 reads CASSPKDRVGEKLFF. Here the CDR3 DNA reads TGTGCCAGCTCACCAAAGGACAGGGTCGGAGAAAAACTGTTTTTT.

The V gene is TRBV19, the J gene TRBJ2-1, with no clear D. The V gene's germline CDR1 is LNHDA and CDR2 SQIVND (reference sequence). Trimming shortened V by 0 bases and J by 8 bases, and 11 bases separated the two germline ends. The CDR3 contains 14 residues. CDR3 sequence: CASSIDASLDEQFF. The CDR3 DNA reads TGTGCCAGTAGTATAGATGCCAGCCTGGATGAGCAGTTCTTC.

V gene TRBV20-1 combines with J gene TRBJ2-1; 7 bases are shared with TRBD1. The V gene end was trimmed by 0 bases and the J gene end by 2 bases; junction bases not matched to a gene: 4. The CDR3 has 15 residues. In germline, CDR1 is DFQATT, CDR2 SNEGSKA (reference sequence). DNA of the CDR3: TGCAGTGCTAGAGATTGGCAGGGGGCCTACAATGAGCAGTTCTTC. It translates to CSARDWQGAYNEQFF.

This chain joins TRBV9 and TRBJ2-3; D remains unclear. The ends were cut back, 3 bases at V and 1 base at J, with 15 bases in the middle. This CDR3 has 16 amino acids. Looked up from germline, CDR1 is SGDLS and CDR2 is YYNGEE. CDR3 in amino acids: CASSAATEPRTDTQYF. The CDR3 nucleotides read TGTGCCAGCAGCGCCGCCACGGAACCCCGCACAGATACGCAGTATTTT. The full variable domain, completed using reference TRBV9 and TRBJ2-3, is DSGVTQTPKHLITATGQRVTLRCSPRSGDLSVYWYQQSLDQGLQFLIQYYNGEERAKGNILERFSAQQFPDLHSELNLSSLELGDSALYFCASSAATEPRTDTQYFGPGTRLTVL.

This clonotype was counted between two and nine times. This sequence joins TRBV6-1 and TRBJ2-7; 14 bases map to TRBD2. V shed 5 bases, J shed 1 base, and the junction held 10 bases outside the gene matches. Germline CDR1 reads MNHNS; CDR2 reads SASEGT. The CDR3 consists of 18 residues. Here the CDR3 DNA reads TGTGCCAGCAGTCAAGGACTAGCGGGAGGAAGGGGTTCCTACGAGCAGTACTTC. Translation: CASSQGLAGGRGSYEQYF.

The chain couples TRBV6-1 to TRBJ2-2; 10 bases agree with TRBD2. The CDR3 is made up of 17 amino acids. Germline assignment: CDR1 MNHNS and CDR2 SASEGT. With V trimmed by 6 bases and J by 6 bases, 13 bases remained unmatched. CDR3 coding DNA: TGTGCCAGCAGCCCGACTCCCGGGACTAGCGATCCCGGGGAGCTGTTTTTT. It codes for CASSPTPGTSDPGELFF.

This sequence joins TRBV12-3 or TRBV12-4 and TRBJ1-1, with no clear D. The CDR3 is 13 amino acids. V was shortened by 7 bases and J by 5 bases, with 14 bases between the two germline ends. CDR3 in amino acids: CASTPGWGTEAFF. In nucleotides, the CDR3 is TGTGCCAGCACCCCGGGGTGGGGAACTGAAGCTTTCTTT.

The chain combines TRBV7-9 with TRBJ1-2; D unclear. The CDR3 has 13 residues. The germline gives CDR1 SEHNR, CDR2 FQNEAQ (reference sequence). V was trimmed by 3 bases and J by 6 bases, leaving 11 bases between them. CDR3 region: CASSFTNTDGYTF. The CDR3 nucleotides are TGTGCCAGCAGCTTTACAAATACCGATGGCTACACCTTC.

The rearrangement joins TRBV5-1 to TRBJ2-2; D remains ambiguous. Germline lookup yields CDR1 SGHRS and CDR2 YFSETQ. The CDR3 contains 14 residues. Trimming removed 0 bases at V and 6 bases at J, with 9 bases between. The CDR3: CASSLDLEPGELFF. In DNA, the CDR3 is TGCGCCAGCAGCTTGGATCTAGAACCCGGGGAGCTGTTTTTT.

The V call is TRBV27, the J call TRBJ2-1; 9 bases are shared with TRBD2. This CDR3 is built from 16 residues. Germline loops: CDR1 MNHEY, CDR2 SMNVEV (reference sequence). The V and J ends lost 6 bases and 6 bases, in that order; junction bases with no gene match: 12. CDR3 DNA: TGTGCCAGCAGACAAGGTTCCGGGACTAGCTCCAATGAGCAGTTCTTC. Its translation is CASRQGSGTSSNEQFF.

This clonotype has just one count. The chain is built from TRBV7-9 and TRBJ1-2, with D possibly TRBD1 on 6 matching bases. Trimming left V 8 bases short and J 3 bases short, with 10 bases between. The CDR3 extends over 12 amino acids. Germline-derived CDR1 and CDR2 are SEHNR and FQNEAQ (reference sequence). The CDR3 sequence: CASAQGYYGYTF. Written as DNA, the CDR3 is TGTGCCAGCGCTCAGGGGTACTATGGCTACACCTTC.

The chain employs TRBV5-1 and TRBJ2-2; D gene unclear. This CDR3 contains 11 residues. V was shortened by 5 bases and J by 6 bases, with 5 bases between the two germline ends. The germline V gene has CDR1 SGHRS and CDR2 YFSETQ. CDR3 amino acids: CASSEPGELFF. For the CDR3, the DNA is TGCGCCAGCAGTGAGCCCGGGGAGCTGTTTTTT.

V is TRBV29-1 and J is TRBJ2-1; 9 bases are shared with TRBD1. This CDR3 comprises 13 residues. CDR1 is SQVTM, CDR2 ANQGSEA, per germline. V was pared by 2 bases and J by 8 bases, with 4 bases of the junction left unmatched. This chain's CDR3 is CSVEPDRGDEQFF. CDR3 in DNA: TGCAGCGTTGAACCGGACAGGGGCGATGAGCAGTTCTTC.

CDR3 loop: CASSLELSYEQFF. The CDR3 region has the DNA TGCGCCAGCAGCTTGGAACTTAGCTATGAGCAGTTCTTC. This chain links TRBV5-1 with TRBJ2-1, with unresolved D. This CDR3 is 13 amino acids long. Trimming took 0 bases from V and 8 from J, leaving 9 bases between them. CDR1 and CDR2 from the germline V gene are SGHRS and YFSETQ.

This clonotype was found once. V usage is TRBV4-1 and J usage is TRBJ2-1; 7 bases match TRBD1. With V trimmed by 1 base and J by 6 bases, 3 bases remained unmatched. Germline values: CDR1 MGHRA, CDR2 YSYEKL. CDR3 size: 14 residues. CDR3 in amino acids: CASSQGPGGNEQFF. For the CDR3, the DNA is TGCGCCAGCAGCCAAGGTCCAGGGGGCAATGAGCAGTTCTTC.

The J gene is TRBJ2-2, the V gene TRBV27; D not resolved. The germline V and J ends were trimmed by 4 bases and 8 bases, with 14 bases remaining between them. This CDR3 region has 14 residues. Germline CDR1 is MNHEY and CDR2 is SMNVEV (reference sequence). For the CDR3, the DNA is TGTGCCAGCAGTTCTTTAGCTGCGGTGGGGGAGCTGTTTTTT. This codes for CASSSLAAVGELFF.

This sequence joins TRBV27 and TRBJ2-1; 13 positions agree with TRBD2. With V trimmed by 6 bases and J by 7 bases, 3 bases remained unmatched. The CDR3 spans 14 residues. The germline V gene encodes CDR1 MNHEY and CDR2 SMNVEV (reference sequence). CDR3: CASRLAGGLNEQFF. CDR3 DNA: TGTGCCAGCAGACTAGCGGGAGGGCTAAATGAGCAGTTCTTC.

The chain carries TRBV19 and TRBJ2-1; 8 bases fit TRBD2. The CDR3 spans 15 residues. The V gene's germline CDR1 is LNHDA and CDR2 SQIVND (reference sequence). After removal of 6 bases from V and 3 bases from J, the junction contained 7 bases not matched to a gene. The CDR3 bases are TGTGCCAGTAGAAGTACTAGCGGATTCTACAATGAGCAGTTCTTC. Protein product: CASRSTSGFYNEQFF.

The chain is built from TRBV5-1 and TRBJ2-7; D tentatively fits TRBD1 or TRBD2 (5 bases each). Trimming removed 0 bases from V and 5 bases from J, with 9 bases in between. This CDR3 has 13 amino acids. Germline assignment: CDR1 SGHRS and CDR2 YFSETQ. The CDR3 region has the DNA TGCGCCAGCAGCTTGGCCGGGGCAGACGAGCAGTACTTC. As protein: CASSLAGADEQYF.

The chain carries TRBV27 and TRBJ1-1; D call uncertain. The germline V gene has CDR1 MNHEY and CDR2 SMNVEV (reference sequence). Trimming removed 3 bases at V and 1 base at J, with 6 bases between. The CDR3 spans 13 residues. CDR3 DNA sequence: TGTGCCAGCAGTTTTTACACGAACACTGAAGCTTTCTTT. This translates into CASSFYTNTEAFF.

This clonotype was seen a handful of times. V is TRBV30 and J is TRBJ2-7; 8 bases align to TRBD1. CDR1 is GTSNPN, CDR2 SVGIG, per germline (reference sequence). With 3 bases clipped from V and 4 bases from J, the junction kept 14 bases outside the gene matches. CDR3 length: 16 residues. CDR3 region: CAWSDLRTGIGYEQYF. In DNA form, the CDR3 reads TGTGCCTGGAGCGACCTCCGGACAGGGATCGGATACGAGCAGTACTTC.

The chain joins TRBV7-6 to TRBJ2-1; D gene unclear. This CDR3 comprises 14 residues. Germline V lookup: CDR1 SGHVS, CDR2 FNYEAQ. Trimming cost V 4 bases and J 6 bases, with 13 bases left between them. CDR3 sequence: CASSSLRGVNEQFF. CDR3 in DNA: TGTGCCAGCAGCTCTCTTCGAGGTGTCAATGAGCAGTTCTTC. The full variable domain, its missing parts supplied by reference TRBV7-6 and TRBJ2-1, is GAGVSQSPRYKVTKRGQDVALRCDPISGHVSLYWYRQALGQGPEFLTYFNYEAQQDKSGLPNDRFSAERPEGSISTLTIQRTEQRDSAMYRCASSSLRGVNEQFFGPGTRLTVL.

This clonotype was seen a single time. This sequence joins TRBV7-9 and TRBJ2-6; a possible D gene is TRBD2 (5 bases). The CDR3 contains 16 residues. Trimming pared 5 bases from V and 7 bases from J, leaving 18 bases between. Germline loops: CDR1 SEHNR, CDR2 FQNEAQ (reference sequence). For the CDR3, the DNA is TGTGCCAGCAGCCCCGAGGGCGGTCTCGGTGCCAACGTCCTGACTTTC. Translated, it gives CASSPEGGLGANVLTF. The whole variable domain, filled in from reference TRBV7-9 and TRBJ2-6, reads DTGVSQNPRHKITKRGQNVTFRCDPISEHNRLYWYRQTLGQGPEFLTYFQNEAQLEKSRLLSDRFSAERPKGSFSTLEIQRTEQGDSAMYLCASSPEGGLGANVLTFGAGSRLTVL.

This chain connects TRBV30 to TRBJ2-2; 8 nucleotides match TRBD2. The CDR3 contains 14 residues. Germline lookup yields CDR1 GTSNPN and CDR2 SVGIG (reference sequence). The V segment lost 5 bases and the J segment 1 base; nucleotides outside the gene matches: 3. The CDR3 loop reads CAWDLAGNTGELFF. The CDR3 nucleotides are TGTGCCTGGGATCTAGCGGGGAACACCGGGGAGCTGTTTTTT.

The chain couples TRBV12-3 or TRBV12-4 to TRBJ2-5; 15 nucleotides line up with TRBD2. Losses at the gene ends were 6 bases for V and 3 bases for J; bases not matched to a gene: 11. The CDR3 is made up of 18 amino acids. DNA for the CDR3: TGTGCCAGCAGATTGGGACTAGCGGGAGGAGGAACGGAAGAGACCCAGTACTTC. Translated, it gives CASRLGLAGGGTEETQYF.

Here the CDR3 reads CASSSLQGTQYF. The CDR3 nucleotides are TGTGCCAGCAGTTCCCTCCAGGGGACCCAGTACTTC. The chain links TRBV27 to TRBJ2-5; tentatively, D is TRBD1 (5 bases). The CDR3 sequence is 12 residues long. Germline CDR1 MNHEY, CDR2 SMNVEV (reference sequence). V gave up 4 bases and J gave up 7 bases, with 10 bases separating them.

The J gene is TRBJ2-3, the V gene TRBV29-1, with unresolved D. Germline V gene sequence: CDR1 SQVTM, CDR2 ANQGSEA. The CDR3 runs to 14 residues. Trimming pared 0 bases from V and 1 base from J, leaving 8 bases between. CDR3 in amino acids: CSVEDGVGTDTQYF. In nucleotides, the CDR3 is TGCAGCGTTGAAGATGGGGTCGGCACAGATACGCAGTATTTT.

This clonotype was seen only a few times. The genes are TRBV5-1 and TRBJ2-2; D is uncertain. V was cut by 4 bases and J by 7 bases, with 11 bases left in between. CDR1 is SGHRS, CDR2 YFSETQ, per germline. This CDR3 is 13 amino acids long. In DNA form, the CDR3 reads TGCGCCAGCAGCCTGTTGAGCCACGGGGAGCTGTTTTTT. Translating gives CASSLLSHGELFF.

The rearrangement links TRBV12-3 or TRBV12-4 to TRBJ2-1, with unresolved D. The CDR3 length is 14 residues. V lost 5 bases, J lost 4 bases, and 12 bases lay in between. CDR3 in amino acids: CASSEQGYYNEQFF. The CDR3 nucleotides are TGTGCCAGCAGTGAACAAGGGTATTACAATGAGCAGTTCTTC.